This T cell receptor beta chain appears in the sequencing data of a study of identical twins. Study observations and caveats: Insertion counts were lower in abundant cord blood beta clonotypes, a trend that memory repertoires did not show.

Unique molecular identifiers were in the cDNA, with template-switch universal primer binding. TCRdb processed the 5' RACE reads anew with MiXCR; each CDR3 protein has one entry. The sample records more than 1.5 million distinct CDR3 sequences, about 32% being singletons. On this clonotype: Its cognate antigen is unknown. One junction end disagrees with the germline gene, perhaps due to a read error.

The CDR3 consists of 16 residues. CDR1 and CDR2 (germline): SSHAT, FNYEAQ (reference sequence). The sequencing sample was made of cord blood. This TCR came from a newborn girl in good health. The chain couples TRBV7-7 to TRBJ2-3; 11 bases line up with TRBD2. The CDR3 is CASSPKTSGMGDTQYF. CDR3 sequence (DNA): TGTGCTAGCAGCCCGAAGACTAGCGGGATGGGAGATACGCAGTATTTT.